This TCR beta chain was recovered during a study of cytomegalovirus exposure and HLA in healthy donors. Vbeta (60) and Jbeta (13) primers were used in the PCR. TCRdb keeps only in-frame clones here, not all; method: immunoSEQ multiplex PCR. The table includes about 160,000 clones, around 84% detected once. The CDR3 sequence is 13 residues long. CDR1 and CDR2 from the germline V gene are MNHNY and SVGAGI (reference sequence). Trimming at V came to 6 bases and at J to 8 bases, leaving 9 bases not matched to a gene. The source is a man in his late teens or twenties in good health and CMV-seropositive. This sequence joins TRBV6-6 and TRBJ1-2; 7 nucleotides match TRBD1. The sample consisted of PBMCs. The CDR3 sequence: CASSRQGFEGYTF. CDR3 sequence (DNA): TGTGCCAGCAGCAGACAGGGATTTGAGGGCTACACCTTC.